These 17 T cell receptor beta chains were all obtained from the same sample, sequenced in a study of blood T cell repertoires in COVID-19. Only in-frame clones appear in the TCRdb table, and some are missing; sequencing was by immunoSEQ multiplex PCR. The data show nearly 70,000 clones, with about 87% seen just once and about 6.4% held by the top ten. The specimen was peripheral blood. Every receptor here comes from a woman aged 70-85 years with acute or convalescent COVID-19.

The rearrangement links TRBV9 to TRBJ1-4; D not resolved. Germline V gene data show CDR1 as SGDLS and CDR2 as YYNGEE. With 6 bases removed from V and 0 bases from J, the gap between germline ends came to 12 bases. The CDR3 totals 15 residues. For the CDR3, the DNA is TGTGCCAGCACCCAGAGCGGGGCAACTAATGAAAAACTGTTTTTT. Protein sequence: CASTQSGATNEKLFF. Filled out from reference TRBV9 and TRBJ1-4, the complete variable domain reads DSGVTQTPKHLITATGQRVTLRCSPRSGDLSVYWYQQSLDQGLQFLIQYYNGEERAKGNILERFSAQQFPDLHSELNLSSLELGDSALYFCASTQSGATNEKLFFGSGTQLSVL.

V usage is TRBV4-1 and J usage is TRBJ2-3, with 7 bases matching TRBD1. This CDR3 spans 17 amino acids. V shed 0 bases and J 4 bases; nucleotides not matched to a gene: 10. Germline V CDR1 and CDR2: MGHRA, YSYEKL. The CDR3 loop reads CASSQDWSGGSSDTQYF. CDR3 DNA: TGCGCCAGCAGCCAAGATTGGTCAGGGGGAAGTTCAGATACGCAGTATTTT.

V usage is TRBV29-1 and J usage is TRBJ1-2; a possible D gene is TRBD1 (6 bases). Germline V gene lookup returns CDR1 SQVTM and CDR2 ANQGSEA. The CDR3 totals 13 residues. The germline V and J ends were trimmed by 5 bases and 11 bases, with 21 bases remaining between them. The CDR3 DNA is TGCAGCGTTTCGGGAGGGACAAAACAGCTTTACACCTTC. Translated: CSVSGGTKQLYTF.

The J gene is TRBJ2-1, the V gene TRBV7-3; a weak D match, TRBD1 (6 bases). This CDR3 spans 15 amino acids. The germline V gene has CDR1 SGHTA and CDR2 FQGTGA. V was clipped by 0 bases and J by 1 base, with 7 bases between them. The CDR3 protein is CASSLTGGSYNEQFF. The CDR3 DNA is TGTGCCAGCAGCTTAACAGGGGGTTCCTACAATGAGCAGTTCTTC.

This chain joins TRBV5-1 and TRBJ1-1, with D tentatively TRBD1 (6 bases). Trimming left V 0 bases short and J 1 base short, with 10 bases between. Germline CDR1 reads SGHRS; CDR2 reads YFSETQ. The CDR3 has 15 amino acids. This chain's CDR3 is CASSLVTGQNTEAFF. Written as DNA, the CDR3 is TGCGCCAGCAGCTTGGTCACAGGGCAGAACACTGAAGCTTTCTTT.

In nucleotides, the CDR3 is TGTGCCAGCTCATTGGAGGGAATCTACGAGCAGTACTTC. Its protein product is CASSLEGIYEQYF. The chain is built from TRBV18 and TRBJ2-7; D possibly corresponds to TRBD2 (6 bases). Looked up from germline, CDR1 is KGHSH and CDR2 is LQKENI. This CDR3 comprises 13 residues. V lost 5 bases and J lost 3, with 11 bases in between.

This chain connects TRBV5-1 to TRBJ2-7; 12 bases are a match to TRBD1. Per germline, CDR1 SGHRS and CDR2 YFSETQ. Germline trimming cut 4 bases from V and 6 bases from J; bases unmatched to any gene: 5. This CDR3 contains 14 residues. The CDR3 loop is CASSAGTGGVEQYF. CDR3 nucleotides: TGCGCCAGCAGCGCGGGGACAGGGGGCGTCGAGCAGTACTTC.

The CDR3 DNA sequence: TGTGCCTGGAGTGATGGGGGCTCTAGCAGTTATGGCTACACCTTC. The encoded protein is CAWSDGGSSSYGYTF. The chain carries TRBV30 and TRBJ1-2; tentative D call: TRBD1 (6 bases). The CDR3 has 15 amino acids. Trimming left V 1 base short and J 5 bases short, with 17 bases between. CDR1 is GTSNPN and CDR2 is SVGIG in the germline V gene (reference sequence).

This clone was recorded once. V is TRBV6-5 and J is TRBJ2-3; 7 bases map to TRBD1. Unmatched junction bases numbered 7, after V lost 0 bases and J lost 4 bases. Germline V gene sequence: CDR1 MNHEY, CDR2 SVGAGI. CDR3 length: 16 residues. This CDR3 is CASSYSTRGRADTQYF. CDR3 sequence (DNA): TGTGCCAGCAGTTACTCGACGAGGGGGCGGGCAGATACGCAGTATTTT.

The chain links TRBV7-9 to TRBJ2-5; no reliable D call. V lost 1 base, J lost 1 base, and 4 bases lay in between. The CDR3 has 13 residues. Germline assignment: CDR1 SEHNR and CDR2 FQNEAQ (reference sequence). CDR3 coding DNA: TGTGCCAGCAGCTTAGGCAGCCAAGAGACCCAGTACTTC. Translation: CASSLGSQETQYF.

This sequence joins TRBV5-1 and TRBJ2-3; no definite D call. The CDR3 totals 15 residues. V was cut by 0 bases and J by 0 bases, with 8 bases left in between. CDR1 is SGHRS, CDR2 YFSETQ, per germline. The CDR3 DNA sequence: TGCGCCAGCAGCTTGGGGCGGCCTAGCACAGATACGCAGTATTTT. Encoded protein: CASSLGRPSTDTQYF.

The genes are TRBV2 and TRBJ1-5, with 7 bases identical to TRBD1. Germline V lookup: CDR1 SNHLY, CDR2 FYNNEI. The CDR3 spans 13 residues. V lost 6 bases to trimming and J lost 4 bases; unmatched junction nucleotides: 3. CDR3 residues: CASRRTGNQPQHF. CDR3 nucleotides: TGTGCCAGCAGACGGACAGGTAATCAGCCCCAGCATTTT.

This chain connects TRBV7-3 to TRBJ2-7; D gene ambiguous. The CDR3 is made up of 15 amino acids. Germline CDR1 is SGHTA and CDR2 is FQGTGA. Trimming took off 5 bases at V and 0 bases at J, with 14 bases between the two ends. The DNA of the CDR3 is TGTGCCAGCAGCCACAGTCCTGGTAGCTCCTACGAGCAGTACTTC. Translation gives CASSHSPGSSYEQYF. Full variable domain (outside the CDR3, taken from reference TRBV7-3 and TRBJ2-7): GAGVSQTPSNKVTEKGKYVELRCDPISGHTALYWYRQSLGQGPEFLIYFQGTGAADDSGLPNDRFFAVRPEGSVSTLKIQRTERGDSAVYLCASSHSPGSSYEQYFGPGTRLTVT.

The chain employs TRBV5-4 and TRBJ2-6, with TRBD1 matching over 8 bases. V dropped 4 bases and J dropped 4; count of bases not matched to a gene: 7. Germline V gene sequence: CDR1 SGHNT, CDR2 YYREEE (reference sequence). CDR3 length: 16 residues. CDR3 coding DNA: TGTGCCAGCAGCAGTCCAGGGGGCTCCGGGGCCAACGTCCTGACTTTC. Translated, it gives CASSSPGGSGANVLTF.

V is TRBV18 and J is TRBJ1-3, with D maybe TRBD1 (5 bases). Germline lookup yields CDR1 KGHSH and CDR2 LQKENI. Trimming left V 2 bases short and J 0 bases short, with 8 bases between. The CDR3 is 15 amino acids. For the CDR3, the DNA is TGTGCCAGCTCACCAGGGGCCCTCTCTGGAAACACCATATATTTT. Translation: CASSPGALSGNTIYF.

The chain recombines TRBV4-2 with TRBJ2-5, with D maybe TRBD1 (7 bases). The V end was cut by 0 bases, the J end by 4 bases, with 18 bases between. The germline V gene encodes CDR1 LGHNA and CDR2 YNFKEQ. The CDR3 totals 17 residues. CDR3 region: CASSQEGTLAGGETQYF. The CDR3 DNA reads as TGTGCCAGCAGCCAAGAAGGGACTTTGGCAGGGGGAGAGACCCAGTACTTC.

The CDR3, as DNA: TGTGCCACGGAAACGAGGGGGTACACTGAAGCTTTCTTT. Translating gives CATETRGYTEAFF. This chain connects TRBV11-1 to TRBJ1-1, with D possibly being TRBD1 (6 bases). The ends were cut back, 10 bases at V and 3 bases at J, with 15 bases in the middle. This CDR3 has 13 amino acids. In germline, CDR1 is SGHAT, CDR2 FQDESV (reference sequence).